The present T cell receptor beta chain was sequenced within a study of T and B cells in COVID-19 patients. Across the whole study: Of under 25 active-infection patients, 12 were critically ill with mechanical ventilation or extracorporeal membrane oxygenation.

Each TRB amplification used about 230-550 ng of genomic DNA from blood. V dropped 4 bases and J dropped 3 bases, with 25 bases sitting between them. This CDR3 is built from 20 residues. Per germline, CDR1 SGHAT and CDR2 FQNNGV. This clonotype was counted only a few times. Multiplex PCR with BIOMED2 TRB-A/B primer pools amplified TRB rearrangements. TCRdb re-derived calls from the multiplex PCR reads in MiXCR, one entry per CDR3 protein. The table has roughly 8,100 distinct CDR3 sequences, about 30% seen once; the top ten hold around a sixth. V gene TRBV11-2 combines with J gene TRBJ2-6; a possible D gene is TRBD1 (6 bases). This receptor was taken from a human donor with active COVID-19. Sequencing was carried out using blood. CDR3 coding DNA: TGTGCCAGCAGCTCCTACAGGGACCGCTATTCGGGATTTGGGGCCAACGTCCTGACTTTC. This translates into CASSSYRDRYSGFGANVLTF.